The present TCR beta chain was sequenced within a study of metastatic and nonmetastatic thyroid tumors. A few counts support this clone. A much larger clone sits a single nucleotide away, making a read error possible. Ahead of thyroid surgery, no patient had received treatment of any kind. TCRdb re-called the PCR reads with MiXCR. Among tens of thousands of clones listed, around 12% were seen once. This CDR3 spans 15 amino acids. Germline-derived CDR1 and CDR2 are SGHRS and YFSETQ. The material sequenced was tumor tissue. The J gene is TRBJ1-2, the V gene TRBV5-1; 11 nucleotides agree with TRBD1. The source is a female donor with papillary thyroid cancer or a benign thyroid nodule (not recorded which). Some clones in this sample may be carry-over from other donors' samples. CDR3 coding DNA: TGCGCCAGCAGCTTGGACGGACAGGGGGCGTATGTCTACACCTTC. It translates to CASSLDGQGAYVYTF.